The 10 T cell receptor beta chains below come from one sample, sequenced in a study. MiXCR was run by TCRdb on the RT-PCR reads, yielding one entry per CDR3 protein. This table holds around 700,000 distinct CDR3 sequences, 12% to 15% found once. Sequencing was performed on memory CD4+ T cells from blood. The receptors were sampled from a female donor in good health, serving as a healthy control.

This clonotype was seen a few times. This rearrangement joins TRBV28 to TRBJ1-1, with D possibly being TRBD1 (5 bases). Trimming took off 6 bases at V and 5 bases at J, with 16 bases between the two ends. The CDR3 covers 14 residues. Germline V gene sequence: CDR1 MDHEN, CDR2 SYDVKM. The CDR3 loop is CASSLRRGRTEAFF. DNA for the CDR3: TGTGCCAGCAGCTTAAGACGGGGGAGGACTGAAGCTTTCTTT.

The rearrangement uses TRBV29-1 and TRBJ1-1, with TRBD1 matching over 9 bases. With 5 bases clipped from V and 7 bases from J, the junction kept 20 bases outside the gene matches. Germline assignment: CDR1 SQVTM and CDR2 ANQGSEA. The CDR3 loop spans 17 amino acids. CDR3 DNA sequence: TGCAGCGTTTTTTCGTTAACAGGGGGCGCGGGAAGAAGTGAAGCTTTCTTT. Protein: CSVFSLTGGAGRSEAFF.

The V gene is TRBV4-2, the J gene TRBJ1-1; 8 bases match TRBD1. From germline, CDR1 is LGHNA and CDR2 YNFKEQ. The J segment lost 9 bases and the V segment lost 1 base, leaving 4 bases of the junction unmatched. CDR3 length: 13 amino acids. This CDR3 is CASSQARTGKAFF. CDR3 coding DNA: TGTGCCAGCAGCCAAGCGAGGACAGGGAAAGCTTTCTTT.

Here the CDR3 DNA reads TGTGCCAGCAGCTCCCCAGGCGACAGGGGGCGAGTTAGTGGCTACACCTTC. The encoded protein is CASSSPGDRGRVSGYTF. This chain connects TRBV7-3 to TRBJ1-2, with 10 bases lining up with TRBD1. In germline, CDR1 is SGHTA, CDR2 FQGTGA. J lost 7 bases, V lost 4 bases, and 15 bases had no gene match. The CDR3 extends over 17 amino acids.

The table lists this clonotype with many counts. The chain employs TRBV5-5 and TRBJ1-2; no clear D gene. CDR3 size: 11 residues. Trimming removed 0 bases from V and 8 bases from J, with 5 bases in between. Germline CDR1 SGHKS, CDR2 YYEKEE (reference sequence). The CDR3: CASSLAVGYTF. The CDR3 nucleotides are TGTGCCAGCAGCTTGGCCGTGGGCTACACCTTC.

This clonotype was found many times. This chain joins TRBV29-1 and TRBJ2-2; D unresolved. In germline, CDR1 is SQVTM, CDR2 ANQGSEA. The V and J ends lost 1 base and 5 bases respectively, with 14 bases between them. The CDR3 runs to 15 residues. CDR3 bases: TGCAGCGTTGAAGCACGCAGCCTCGGTACCGGGGAGCTGTTTTTT. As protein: CSVEARSLGTGELFF.

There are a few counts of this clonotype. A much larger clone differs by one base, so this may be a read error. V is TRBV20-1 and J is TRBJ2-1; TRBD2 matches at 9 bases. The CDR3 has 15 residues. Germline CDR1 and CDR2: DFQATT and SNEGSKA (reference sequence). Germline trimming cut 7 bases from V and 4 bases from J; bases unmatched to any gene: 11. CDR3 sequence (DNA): TGCAGTGTGGATGTAGCGGGAGTGGGGTACAATGAGCAGTTCTTC. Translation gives CSVDVAGVGYNEQFF.

The CDR3 loop reads CATSRDSVRGDTQYF. Written as DNA, the CDR3 is TGTGCCACCAGCAGAGATTCAGTCAGAGGAGATACGCAGTATTTT. The J gene is TRBJ2-3, the V gene TRBV15; D is uncertain. The V end lost 0 bases, the J end lost 5 bases, and 12 bases lay between the germline ends. This CDR3 comprises 15 residues. In germline, CDR1 is LNHNV, CDR2 YYDKDF (reference sequence). Looking up the rest from reference TRBV15 and TRBJ2-3 gives the full variable domain: DAMVIQNPRYQVTQFGKPVTLSCSQTLNHNVMYWYQQKSSQAPKLLFHYYDKDFNNEADTPDNFQSRRPNTSFCFLDIRSPGLGDTAMYLCATSRDSVRGDTQYFGPGTRLTVL.

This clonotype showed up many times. The CDR3: CASSPGEAGEQFF. In DNA form, the CDR3 reads TGCGCCAGCTCCCCCGGCGAAGCGGGAGAGCAGTTCTTC. The genes are TRBV5-1 and TRBJ2-1; 7 nucleotides agree with TRBD2. CDR3 length: 13 residues. Germline V CDR1 and CDR2: SGHRS, YFSETQ. V lost 7 bases and J lost 10; bases outside the gene matches: 11.

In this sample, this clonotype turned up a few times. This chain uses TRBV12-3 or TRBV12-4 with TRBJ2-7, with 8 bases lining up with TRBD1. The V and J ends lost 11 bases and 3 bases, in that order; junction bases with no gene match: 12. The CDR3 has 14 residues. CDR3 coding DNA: TGTGCCTTCCACCCCGACAGGGGAGGCTACGAGCAGTACTTC. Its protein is CAFHPDRGGYEQYF.